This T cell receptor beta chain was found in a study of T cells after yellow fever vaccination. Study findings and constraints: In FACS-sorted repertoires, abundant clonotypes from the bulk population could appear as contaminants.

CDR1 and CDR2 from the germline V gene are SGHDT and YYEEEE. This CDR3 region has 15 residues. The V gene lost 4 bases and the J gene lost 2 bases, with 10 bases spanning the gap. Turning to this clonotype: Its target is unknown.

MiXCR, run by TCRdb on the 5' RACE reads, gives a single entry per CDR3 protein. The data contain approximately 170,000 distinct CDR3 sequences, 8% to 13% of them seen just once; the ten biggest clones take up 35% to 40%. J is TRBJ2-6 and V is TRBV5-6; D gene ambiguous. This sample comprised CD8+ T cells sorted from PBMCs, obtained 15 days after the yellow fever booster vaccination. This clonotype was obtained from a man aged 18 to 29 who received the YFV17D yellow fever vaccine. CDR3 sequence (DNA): TGTGCCAGCAGCGCCCTTTTCACTGGGGCCAACGTCCTGACTTTC. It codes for CASSALFTGANVLTF.